These T cell receptor beta chains were read from a single sample in a study of a mutant IDH1 vaccine in newly diagnosed glioma. Their specific antigens are unknown. Method: immunoSEQ multiplex PCR; TCRdb's copy keeps in-frame clones and lacks some. The table includes tens of thousands of clones, over 75% detected once. Sequencing used PBMCs, obtained from a glioma patient whose treatment included an IDH1 peptide vaccine. Every receptor here comes from a woman between 18 and 29 years old with glioma. CDR3s include the opening cysteine and the closing phenylalanine or tryptophan. A D gene is named only where the DNA matches it firmly. Clone size is shown for a subset of rows, as once, few, many or a class of expanded clone.

D gene	V gene	CDR3 length	J gene	clone size	CDR3 DNA	CDR3 protein
.	TRBV7-9	15	TRBJ1-6	few	TGTGCCAGCAGCTTGGACAGTTTAAGAAGTTCACCCCTCCACTTT	CASSLDSLRSSPLHF
TRBD2	TRBV5-1	14	TRBJ2-1	.	TGCGCCAGCAGCTCCGGGGGGGACTACAATGAGCAGTTCTTC	CASSSGGDYNEQFF
.	TRBV2	12	TRBJ1-5	.	TGTGCCAGCAGGGACGACAATCAGCCCCAGCATTTT	CASRDDNQPQHF
.	TRBV21-1	12	TRBJ1-5	few	TGTGCCAGCAGGGACAGGCGTTTGGCCCAGCATTTT	CASRDRRLAQHF
.	TRBV25-1	16	TRBJ2-3	once	TGTGCCAGCAGTGAATTTGGTAGCTCTCACACAGATACGCAGTATTTT	CASSEFGSSHTDTQYF
.	TRBV10-3	14	TRBJ1-1	.	TGTGCCATCAGTGAGGGGGGTTTGAACACTGAAGCTTTCTTT	CAISEGGLNTEAFF
.	TRBV6-1	13	TRBJ2-7	few	TGTGCCAGCAGTGCGTGGACTACCGTCGAGCAGTACTTC	CASSAWTTVEQYF
.	TRBV6-1	14	TRBJ1-5	.	TGTGCCAGCAGTGTTGGACTTAGCAATCAGCCCCAGCATTTT	CASSVGLSNQPQHF
.	TRBV4-1	14	TRBJ1-4	.	TGCGCCAGCAGCCCGCTCGGGACTAATGAAAAACTGTTTTTT	CASSPLGTNEKLFF
TRBD1	TRBV4-3	16	TRBJ2-7	few	TGCGCCAGCAGCCACTCCGCCACAGGGGAATCCTACGAGCAGTACTTC	CASSHSATGESYEQYF
.	TRBV29-1	14	TRBJ2-3	.	TGCAGCGCCGGAGCACTAGCCGGGACAGATACGCAGTATTTT	CSAGALAGTDTQYF
TRBD2	TRBV5-1	15	TRBJ2-1	.	TGCGCCAGCAGCGTCCCTAGCGGGAGCCACAATGAGCAGTTCTTC	CASSVPSGSHNEQFF
.	TRBV2	14	TRBJ1-2	.	TGTGCCAGCAGTCTAGGGGCAGGATTGTTAAGCTACACCTTC	CASSLGAGLLSYTF
.	TRBV7-8	15	TRBJ1-1	.	TGTGCCAGCAGCGCCAAACTGTTGGGGAACACTGAAGCTTTCTTT	CASSAKLLGNTEAFF
.	TRBV6-5	15	TRBJ1-4	.	TGTGCCAGCAGTTCGACAGGTGGGGGTAATGAAAAACTGTTTTTT	CASSSTGGGNEKLFF
.	TRBV6-5	13	TRBJ1-2	few	TGTGCCAGCAGTTACTCGGCAGGGTATGGCTACACCTTC	CASSYSAGYGYTF
TRBD1	TRBV7-8	14	TRBJ1-1	.	TGTGCCAGCAGCTTAGATTTGGACAGGGCCGAAGCTTTCTTT	CASSLDLDRAEAFF
.	TRBV30	15	TRBJ1-5	.	TGTGCCTGGAAATCTAAGGGGGGGGGCCCGCAGCCCCAGCATTTT	CAWKSKGGGPQPQHF
.	TRBV4-3	17	TRBJ2-1	.	TGCGCCAGCAGCCAAGATTCGGCTAGCTACTCCTACAATGAGCAGTTCTTC	CASSQDSASYSYNEQFF
.	TRBV30	13	TRBJ1-1	.	TGTGCCTGGAGTGTAGGAGGGCGCACTGAAGCTTTCTTT	CAWSVGGRTEAFF
.	TRBV2	16	TRBJ2-7	few	TGTGCCAGCAGTACTTCTCCCTCCAGAGGAACCTACGAGCAGTACTTC	CASSTSPSRGTYEQYF
.	TRBV29-1	12	TRBJ1-1	once	TGCAGCGTTGCCCCGAGTAACACTGAAGCTTTCTTT	CSVAPSNTEAFF
.	TRBV10-3	13	TRBJ2-1	.	TGTGCCATCAGTGAGTCGACCCTGGATGAGCAGTTCTTC	CAISESTLDEQFF
TRBD1	TRBV14	13	TRBJ1-1	.	TGTGCCAGCAGCTCCCGGGACAGGTTAGAAGCTTTCTTT	CASSSRDRLEAFF
TRBD1	TRBV19	13	TRBJ1-1	.	TGTGCCATCGCGGACAGGGGGCAAACTGAAGCTTTCTTT	CAIADRGQTEAFF
TRBD1	TRBV7-9	14	TRBJ2-5	.	TGTGCCAGCAGCTTAGGGACAGGGGAAGAGACCCAGTACTTC	CASSLGTGEETQYF
.	TRBV10-3	13	TRBJ1-2	.	TGTGCCATCAGTGCCGATGGAGAAAATGGCTACACCTTC	CAISADGENGYTF
.	TRBV10-2	13	TRBJ1-2	.	TGCGCCAGCAGTGAGCAGGGAGAGGATGGCTACACCTTC	CASSEQGEDGYTF
TRBD2	TRBV4-2	18	TRBJ2-5	.	TGTGCCAGCAGCCAAGTGCAACTAGCGGGACTGTACCAAGAGACCCAGTACTTC	CASSQVQLAGLYQETQYF
TRBD1	TRBV19	12	TRBJ2-7	few	TGTGCCAGTAGTAGACAGGGGAACGAGCAGTACTTC	CASSRQGNEQYF
TRBD1	TRBV5-1	14	TRBJ2-2	few	TGCGCCAGCAGCTTCGACAGGGCAATCGGGGAGCTGTTTTTT	CASSFDRAIGELFF
.	TRBV7-9	15	TRBJ2-1	.	TGTGCCAGCAGCTCCCCCGGGACACCTCGAGGTGAGCAGTTCTTC	CASSSPGTPRGEQFF
.	TRBV6-6	14	TRBJ2-5	.	TGTGCCAGCAGTTCCCGTAATAGACAAGAGACCCAGTACTTC	CASSSRNRQETQYF
.	TRBV13	14	TRBJ1-2	.	TGTGCCAGCAGGGGGAGTCGACTAGGGCCCGGCTACACCTTC	CASRGSRLGPGYTF
.	TRBV5-4	15	TRBJ2-7	few	TGTGCCAGCAGCGTACCCACAGGGCTCTCCTACGAGCAGTACTTC	CASSVPTGLSYEQYF
.	TRBV6-6	14	TRBJ1-1	medium-sized	TGTGCCAGCAGTCTATCTGGGTCTGTAACGCAAGCTTTCTTT	CASSLSGSVTQAFF
.	TRBV9	15	TRBJ1-2	.	TGTGCCAGCAGCATGGGGGCGCTGCCGGACTATGGCTACACCTTC	CASSMGALPDYGYTF
TRBD2	TRBV27	16	TRBJ2-5	.	TGTGCCAGCAGTTTTTGGAGCGGGAGGGCCGCGGAGACCCAGTACTTC	CASSFWSGRAAETQYF
TRBD2	TRBV19	17	TRBJ2-1	.	TGTGCCAGTAGTACGACGGCTAGCGGGGGACTCTACAATGAGCAGTTCTTC	CASSTTASGGLYNEQFF
.	TRBV9	15	TRBJ2-2	.	TGTGCCAGCAGCCCCGGGGACCGGAACACCGGGGAGCTGTTTTTT	CASSPGDRNTGELFF
.	TRBV14	14	TRBJ2-1	once	TGTGCCAGCAGCCAAGGAATCGTGGGCGATGAGCAGTTCTTC	CASSQGIVGDEQFF
TRBD2	TRBV6-6	14	TRBJ2-7	.	TGTGCCAGCAGTTATGGGGGAGGGTCCTACGAGCAGTACTTC	CASSYGGGSYEQYF
.	TRBV7-8	11	TRBJ2-7	.	TGTGCCAGCAGCTTAGCGGCTGAGCAGTACTTC	CASSLAAEQYF
.	TRBV19	12	TRBJ2-5	.	TGTGCCAGTAGTATTTTCGGGGAGACCCAGTACTTC	CASSIFGETQYF
.	TRBV6-1	18	TRBJ2-1	.	TGTGCCAGCAGTGAAGTAGGGGGTGGGGGGACTAACTACAATGAGCAGTTCTTC	CASSEVGGGGTNYNEQFF
.	TRBV14	14	TRBJ1-2	.	TGTGCCAGCAGCCAAGATTGGCGGTGGGGAGACTACACCTTC	CASSQDWRWGDYTF
TRBD2	TRBV5-4	15	TRBJ2-5	.	TGTGCCAGCAGCTCGGGACTAGCGGGCGGAGAGACCCAGTACTTC	CASSSGLAGGETQYF
.	TRBV18	14	TRBJ2-1	few	TGTGCCAGCTCTCCCAGGGCCGATTACAATGAGCAGTTCTTC	CASSPRADYNEQFF
.	TRBV4-1	15	TRBJ1-2	.	TGCGCCAGCAGCCAGGAACTAGGACAGATTAGGGGCTACACCTTC	CASSQELGQIRGYTF
.	TRBV11-2	14	TRBJ1-1	.	TGTGCCAGCAGCTTAGTGGGGCTGAACACTGAAGCTTTCTTT	CASSLVGLNTEAFF
TRBD2	TRBV2	15	TRBJ2-5	once	TGTGCCAGCAGTGACGGACTAGCGGGAACAGTGCCCCAGTACTTC	CASSDGLAGTVPQYF
.	TRBV4-1	17	TRBJ1-5	.	TGCGCCAGCAGCCAAGGGGTGCAGGGGCGTAGCAATCAGCCCCAGCATTTT	CASSQGVQGRSNQPQHF